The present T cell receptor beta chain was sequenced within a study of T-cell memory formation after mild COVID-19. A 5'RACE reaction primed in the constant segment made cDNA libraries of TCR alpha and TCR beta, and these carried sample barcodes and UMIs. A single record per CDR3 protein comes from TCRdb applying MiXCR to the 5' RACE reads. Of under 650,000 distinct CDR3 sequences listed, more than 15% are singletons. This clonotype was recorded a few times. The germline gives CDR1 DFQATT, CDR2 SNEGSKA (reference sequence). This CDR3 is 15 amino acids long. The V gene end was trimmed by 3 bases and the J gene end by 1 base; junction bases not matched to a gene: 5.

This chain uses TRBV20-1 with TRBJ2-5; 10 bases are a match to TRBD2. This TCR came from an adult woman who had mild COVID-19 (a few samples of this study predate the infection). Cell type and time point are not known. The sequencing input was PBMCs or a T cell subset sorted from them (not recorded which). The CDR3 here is CSASAAGGPQETQYF. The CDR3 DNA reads TGCAGTGCTAGCGCAGCGGGGGGGCCCCAAGAGACCCAGTACTTC.